The 21 T cell receptor beta chains below all came from one sample that was sequenced in a study of T cell responses to AZD1222 COVID-19 vaccine. The data were produced by immunoSEQ multiplex PCR, yet TCRdb's version contains in-frame clones alone and is incomplete. The data show around 110,000 clones, approximately 93% seen once. Source: peripheral blood, taken on day 0 of AZD1222 vaccination. The receptors derive from an adult in good health.

The chain carries TRBV5-1 and TRBJ2-7; a possible D gene is TRBD1 (5 bases). V was pared by 3 bases and J by 3 bases, with 16 bases between. Germline V gene sequence: CDR1 SGHRS, CDR2 YFSETQ. The CDR3 totals 15 residues. The CDR3 here is CASSSLPGQSYEQYF. The DNA of the CDR3 is TGCGCCAGCAGCTCTTTGCCAGGGCAAAGCTACGAGCAGTACTTC.

This clone was seen only a few times. V gene TRBV28 combines with J gene TRBJ2-3, with D perhaps TRBD1 or TRBD2 (6 bases each). The CDR3 spans 16 residues. The V and J ends lost 3 bases and 4 bases respectively, with 17 bases between them. Germline CDR1 and CDR2: MDHEN and SYDVKM. The DNA for the CDR3 is TGTGCCAGCAGTTTTGGGGGGCAGGGTCTTTCAGATACGCAGTATTTT. Amino acid sequence: CASSFGGQGLSDTQYF. Full variable domain (rest looked up from reference TRBV28 and TRBJ2-3): DVKVTQSSRYLVKRTGEKVFLECVQDMDHENMFWYRQDPGLGLRLIYFSYDVKMKEKGDIPEGYSVSREKKERFSLILESASTNQTSMYLCASSFGGQGLSDTQYFGPGTRLTVL.

The rearrangement joins TRBV27 to TRBJ1-6, with D possibly being TRBD1 (5 bases). The CDR3 totals 17 residues. Trimming shortened V by 6 bases and J by 2 bases, and 17 bases separated the two germline ends. Germline values: CDR1 MNHEY, CDR2 SMNVEV (reference sequence). The DNA for the CDR3 is TGTGCCAGCAGCCCCAACCTCGACAGTGCCTATAATTCACCCCTCCACTTT. Translated: CASSPNLDSAYNSPLHF.

V usage is TRBV3-1 (or the pseudogene TRBV3-2) and J usage is TRBJ1-1; no clear D. Germline CDR1 LGHDT, CDR2 YNNKEL (reference sequence). There are 15 residues in the CDR3. V was clipped by 0 bases and J by 1 base, with 9 bases between them. CDR3 region: CASSQDPVGNTEAFF. In nucleotides, the CDR3 is TGTGCCAGCAGCCAAGATCCTGTCGGGAACACTGAAGCTTTCTTT.

The genes are TRBV6-6 and TRBJ1-1, with TRBD1 matching 7 bases. CDR3 length: 11 amino acids. Germline V gene lookup returns CDR1 MNHNY and CDR2 SVGAGI (reference sequence). With V trimmed by 10 bases and J by 11 bases, 10 bases remained unmatched. This chain's CDR3 is CATLSGTDAFF. As DNA, the CDR3 is TGTGCCACTCTCTCCGGGACAGATGCTTTCTTT.

CDR3 residues: CASSPGTGPSRWYTF. CDR3 bases: TGTGCCAGCAGCCCCGGGACAGGGCCGTCCCGATGGTACACCTTC. The rearrangement joins TRBV11-1 to TRBJ1-2; 9 nucleotides align to TRBD1. V gave up 5 bases and J gave up 11 bases; unmatched junction bases: 15. The CDR3 is made up of 15 amino acids. Germline loops: CDR1 SGHAT, CDR2 FQDESV (reference sequence).

The rearrangement uses TRBV5-4 and TRBJ2-5; D is unresolved. CDR1 and CDR2 from the germline V gene are SGHNT and YYREEE (reference sequence). Trimming removed 4 bases at V and 2 bases at J, with 12 bases between. The CDR3 is made up of 14 amino acids. The CDR3 spells CASSPQTPQETQYF. The CDR3, as DNA: TGTGCCAGCAGCCCACAGACCCCTCAAGAGACCCAGTACTTC. The full variable domain, in which reference TRBV5-4 and TRBJ2-5 provide the parts outside the CDR3, is ETGVTQSPTHLIKTRGQQVTLRCSSQSGHNTVSWYQQALGQGPQFIFQYYREEENGRGNFPPRFSGLQFPNYSSELNVNALELDDSALYLCASSPQTPQETQYFGPGTRLLVL.

This chain uses TRBV19 with TRBJ2-6; D might be TRBD1 or TRBD2, each matching 5 bases. This CDR3 has 17 amino acids. Germline CDR1 LNHDA, CDR2 SQIVND (reference sequence). V lost 4 bases and J lost 0, with 13 bases in between. CDR3: CASSTWDGPSGANVLTF. In DNA, the CDR3 is TGTGCCAGTAGTACCTGGGACGGGCCCTCTGGGGCCAACGTCCTGACTTTC.

The V call is TRBV29-1, the J call TRBJ2-1; TRBD2 matches 7 bases. V lost 5 bases, J lost 4 bases, and 5 bases stayed unmatched. Germline CDR1 and CDR2: SQVTM and ANQGSEA. The CDR3 runs to 13 residues. This CDR3 reads CSVSREAYNEQFF. The CDR3 DNA reads TGCAGCGTTTCTCGGGAGGCGTACAATGAGCAGTTCTTC.

The chain combines TRBV19 with TRBJ2-7; the D gene could be TRBD1 or TRBD2 (5 bases each). With 10 bases removed from V and 7 bases from J, the gap between germline ends came to 29 bases. Germline V gene lookup returns CDR1 LNHDA and CDR2 SQIVND (reference sequence). This CDR3 is built from 16 residues. CDR3 sequence: CATSRASEGASGEQYF. CDR3 in DNA: TGTGCCACCTCCAGGGCGTCTGAGGGTGCGTCGGGAGAGCAGTACTTC.

This clone appeared once. The gene calls are TRBV30 and TRBJ1-1, with TRBD1 as a possible D gene (6 bases). With 4 bases removed from V and 0 bases from J, the gap between germline ends came to 9 bases. CDR3 length: 13 residues. CDR1 and CDR2 (germline): GTSNPN, SVGIG (reference sequence). DNA for the CDR3: TGTGCCTGGACCTGGACAGTGAACACTGAAGCTTTCTTT. It translates to CAWTWTVNTEAFF.

The V and J genes are TRBV6-4 and TRBJ2-5; a weak D match, TRBD2 (6 bases). The length of the CDR3 is 15 residues. V was cut by 3 bases and J by 1 base, with 12 bases left in between. Germline assignment: CDR1 MRHNA and CDR2 SNTAGT. The CDR3 DNA is TGTGCCAGCAGTGAGGTCCCCGGGGGCCAAGAGACCCAGTACTTC. It encodes CASSEVPGGQETQYF.

This rearrangement joins TRBV12-3 or TRBV12-4 to TRBJ1-6; D not certain. This CDR3 region has 12 residues. Trimming left V 6 bases short and J 8 bases short, with 8 bases between. CDR3 in DNA: TGTGCCAGCAGCTTTATATATTCACCCCTCCACTTT. It specifies CASSFIYSPLHF.

The gene calls are TRBV5-4 and TRBJ2-2, with 8 nucleotides matching TRBD2. The CDR3 extends over 15 amino acids. CDR1 is SGHNT and CDR2 is YYREEE in the germline V gene (reference sequence). The trim removed 1 base at V and 1 base at J, leaving 0 bases unmatched. CDR3 in amino acids: CASSLSGRNTGELFF. CDR3 sequence (DNA): TGTGCCAGCAGCTTGAGCGGGAGGAACACCGGGGAGCTGTTTTTT.

This chain joins TRBV27 and TRBJ1-5; maybe TRBD1 (6 bases). V gave up 2 bases and J gave up 3 bases, with 11 bases separating them. Germline V gene sequence: CDR1 MNHEY, CDR2 SMNVEV (reference sequence). The CDR3 totals 15 residues. The CDR3 loop is CASSLRQGINQPQHF. The CDR3 coding sequence is TGTGCCAGCAGTTTAAGGCAGGGGATCAATCAGCCCCAGCATTTT.

The chain links TRBV28 to TRBJ2-2, with D uncertain. The length of the CDR3 is 13 residues. V shed 0 bases and J shed 5 bases, with 4 bases lying between them. Germline values: CDR1 MDHEN, CDR2 SYDVKM. This chain's CDR3 is CASSLWGTGELFF. The CDR3, as DNA: TGTGCCAGCAGTTTATGGGGGACCGGGGAGCTGTTTTTT.

The chain recombines TRBV7-8 with TRBJ2-7, with a weak D call TRBD2 (5 bases). Germline lookup yields CDR1 SGHVS and CDR2 FQNEAQ. Trimming left V 7 bases short and J 1 base short, with 11 bases between. This CDR3 has 13 residues. CDR3 sequence reads: CASTPTRSYEQYF. The DNA of the CDR3 is TGTGCCAGCACCCCAACTAGGTCCTACGAGCAGTACTTC.

The chain has TRBV4-1 and TRBJ1-2, with D perhaps matching TRBD1 (6 bases). The CDR3 covers 15 residues. The V end lost 0 bases, the J end lost 4 bases, and 12 bases lay between the germline ends. The germline V gene has CDR1 MGHRA and CDR2 YSYEKL. CDR3 region: CASSQEGGVSYGYTF. The CDR3 DNA reads TGCGCCAGCAGCCAAGAAGGGGGAGTGAGCTATGGCTACACCTTC.

The chain has TRBV24-1 and TRBJ1-3; 7 bases are a match to TRBD1. The germline V gene encodes CDR1 KGHDR and CDR2 SFDVKD. The CDR3 is 17 amino acids. V was clipped by 2 bases and J by 0 bases; unmatched bases: 6. As DNA, the CDR3 is TGTGCCACCAGTGATTCGGAGGACAGGAGCTCTGGAAACACCATATATTTT. It encodes CATSDSEDRSSGNTIYF.

The chain links TRBV27 to TRBJ1-5; D is possibly TRBD1 (6 bases). CDR3 size: 15 residues. Germline V CDR1 and CDR2: MNHEY, SMNVEV (reference sequence). The V gene lost 6 bases and the J gene lost 3 bases, with 15 bases spanning the gap. The CDR3 nucleotides are TGTGCCAGCAGCAATCTGGGACAAGTCAATCAGCCCCAGCATTTT. This codes for CASSNLGQVNQPQHF.

The genes are TRBV3-1 (or the pseudogene TRBV3-2) and TRBJ2-1, with D perhaps matching TRBD1 or TRBD2 (5 bases each). The germline V gene encodes CDR1 LGHDT and CDR2 YNNKEL (reference sequence). V lost 4 bases, J lost 8 bases, and 18 bases lay in between. The CDR3 consists of 15 residues. The CDR3 sequence: CASSLPGLARDEQFF. The CDR3 DNA follows: TGTGCCAGCAGCCTCCCGGGGCTAGCCAGGGATGAGCAGTTCTTC.